This passage covers 3 T cell receptor beta chains from one sample sequenced in a study of T-cell reconstitution after alpha-beta-depleted transplantation in children. A library of TCRbeta sequences, prepared with unique molecular identifiers, was generated. TCRdb analysed the PCR reads with MiXCR anew, one entry per CDR3 protein. The table shows around 410,000 distinct CDR3 sequences, with about 11% occurring only once. Here the sequenced sample was PBMCs from the stem cell graft donor, taken from the stem cell graft. The receptor set was obtained from a human donor who donated a stem cell graft to a child with acute myeloid leukemia.

CDR3 amino acids: CASSLEVGSGGLGSYNEQFF. For the CDR3, the DNA is TGTGCCAGCAGCTTAGAGGTGGGGAGCGGGGGGCTCGGGTCCTACAATGAGCAGTTCTTC. The rearrangement links TRBV11-2 to TRBJ2-1, with 9 bases fitting TRBD2. Trimming cost V 0 bases and J 1 base; bases outside gene matches: 13. The CDR3 extends over 20 amino acids. The germline V gene has CDR1 SGHAT and CDR2 FQNNGV.

This clonotype appeared a few times. The V gene is TRBV6-4, the J gene TRBJ2-3; 7 positions match TRBD1. The V and J ends lost 5 bases and 2 bases, in that order; junction bases with no gene match: 19. Germline V gives CDR1 MRHNA, CDR2 SNTAGT. This CDR3 contains 19 residues. CDR3 nucleotide sequence: TGTGCCAGCAGTCTCCGGCCTACAACAGGGGTAATATTCACAGATACGCAGTATTTT. Its translation is CASSLRPTTGVIFTDTQYF.

This clonotype has just a few counts. The chain is built from TRBV7-2 and TRBJ2-1; TRBD1 matches at 11 bases. CDR1 and CDR2 from the germline V gene are SGHTA and FQGNSA. Trimming removed 0 bases from V and 0 bases from J; junction bases left unmatched: 4. This CDR3 has 18 amino acids. The CDR3: CASSLARTGGRSYNEQFF. The CDR3 DNA sequence: TGTGCCAGCAGCTTAGCTCGGACAGGGGGCCGCTCCTACAATGAGCAGTTCTTC.